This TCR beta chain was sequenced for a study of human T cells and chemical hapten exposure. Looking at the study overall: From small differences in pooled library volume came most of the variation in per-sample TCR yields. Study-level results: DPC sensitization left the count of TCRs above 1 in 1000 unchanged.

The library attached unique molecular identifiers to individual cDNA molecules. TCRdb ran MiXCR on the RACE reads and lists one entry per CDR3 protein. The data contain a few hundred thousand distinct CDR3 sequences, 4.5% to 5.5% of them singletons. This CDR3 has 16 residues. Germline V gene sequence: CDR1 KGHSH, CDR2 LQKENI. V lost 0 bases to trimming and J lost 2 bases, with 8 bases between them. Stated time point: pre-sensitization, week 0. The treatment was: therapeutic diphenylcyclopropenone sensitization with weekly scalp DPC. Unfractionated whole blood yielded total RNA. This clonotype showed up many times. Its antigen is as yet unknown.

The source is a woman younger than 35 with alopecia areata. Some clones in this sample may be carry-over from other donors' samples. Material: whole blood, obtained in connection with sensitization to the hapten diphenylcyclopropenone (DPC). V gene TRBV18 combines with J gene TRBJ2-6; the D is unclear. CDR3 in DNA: TGTGCCAGCTCACCACCGATCAGGCCTGGGGCCAACGTCCTGACTTTC. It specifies CASSPPIRPGANVLTF. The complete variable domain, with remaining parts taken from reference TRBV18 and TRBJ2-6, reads NAGVMQNPRHLVRRRGQEARLRCSPMKGHSHVYWYRQLPEEGLKFMVYLQKENIIDESGMPKERFSAEFPKEGPSILRIQQVVRGDSAAYFCASSPPIRPGANVLTFGAGSRLTVL.